The present T cell receptor beta chain was sequenced within a study of cytomegalovirus exposure and HLA in healthy donors. Overall study: A subsequent analysis stated that the roughly 130 validation repertoires were run on the same platform as the approximately 610 first-cohort repertoires.

A note on this clone: What it binds is not known.

Study-wide results and limits: The study designated 150 or so TCR beta chains cytomegalovirus-associated. Subsequent analysis found a tendency for first-cohort TCR clusters to co-occur within the roughly 130 validation repertoires.

This CDR3 has 15 residues. Per germline, CDR1 MNHNY and CDR2 SVGAGI (reference sequence). V lost 2 bases to trimming and J lost 4 bases; unmatched junction nucleotides: 5. Clones were read by immunoSEQ multiplex PCR, and TCRdb kept only the in-frame ones, dropping some. Of about 140,000 clones in the sample, around 88% were seen once. The receptor comes from a woman under 30 in good health and CMV-seropositive. The sequenced material came from PBMCs. This chain joins TRBV6-6 and TRBJ1-5; 7 bases map to TRBD1. CDR3 coding DNA: TGTGCCAGCAGTTACGACAGGGTCCGGAATCAGCCCCAGCATTTT. Translated, it gives CASSYDRVRNQPQHF.